Following are 20 T cell receptor beta chains from one sample sequenced in a study of cytomegalovirus exposure and HLA in healthy donors (dated by TCRdb to 2016 to 2017). Library creation used the immunoSEQ multiplex PCR assay. For the multiplex PCR, a mixture combining 60 forward primers for TCR Vbeta segments and 13 reverse primers for TCR Jbeta segments was used. Sourced from immuneACCESS, this table was stored by TCRdb with only in-frame sequences that have V and J called. A share of the clones is absent; for the studies checked, an unresolved V gene accounts for under half, and the remainder has no known explanation. The sample records 150,000 or so clones, roughly 79% of which are singletons. The top ten clones comprise roughly 2.1% of the sample. Sequencing input: PBMCs. The receptors were sampled from a woman aged 40 to 49 in good health and CMV-seronegative.

This clone was observed a single time. CDR3 in amino acids: CASSRSGSYEQYF. The CDR3 nucleotides read TGCGCCAGCAGCCGTAGCGGGAGCTACGAGCAGTACTTC. The chain links TRBV5-1 to TRBJ2-7; 9 bases are shared with TRBD2. Germline V gives CDR1 SGHRS, CDR2 YFSETQ. This CDR3 region has 13 residues. J gave up 3 bases and V 4 bases, and 2 bases lay outside the gene matches.

This clone has only a few counts. The rearrangement uses TRBV4-2 and TRBJ2-3; D is perhaps TRBD1 (6 bases). V shed 2 bases and J shed 4 bases, with 16 bases lying between them. In germline, CDR1 is LGHNA, CDR2 YNFKEQ. The CDR3 runs to 16 residues. DNA for the CDR3: TGTGCCAGCAGCCAAATACAGGGTCGGGGCGCAGATACGCAGTATTTT. Translated: CASSQIQGRGADTQYF.

The chain recombines TRBV29-1 with TRBJ2-2, with D unresolved. In germline, CDR1 is SQVTM, CDR2 ANQGSEA. The length of the CDR3 is 10 residues. V shed 6 bases and J shed 6 bases, with 5 bases lying between them. The DNA of the CDR3 is TGCAGCGTAATATCCGGGGAGCTGTTTTTT. Translated: CSVISGELFF.

The chain joins TRBV7-9 to TRBJ2-2, with TRBD1 matching 7 bases. V gave up 5 bases and J gave up 0 bases; unmatched junction bases: 3. The CDR3 consists of 15 residues. Looked up from germline, CDR1 is SEHNR and CDR2 is FQNEAQ (reference sequence). CDR3 amino acids: CASSTQGANTGELFF. The CDR3 DNA is TGTGCCAGCAGCACTCAGGGGGCGAACACCGGGGAGCTGTTTTTT.

This clone has only a few counts. V gene TRBV29-1 combines with J gene TRBJ1-1; weak D call: TRBD1 (5 bases). The V and J ends lost 4 bases and 0 bases respectively, with 18 bases between them. Germline values: CDR1 SQVTM, CDR2 ANQGSEA. There are 16 residues in the CDR3. CDR3 in amino acids: CSVGRGKDTLNTEAFF. In DNA form, the CDR3 reads TGCAGCGTTGGGAGGGGAAAGGACACCCTGAACACTGAAGCTTTCTTT.

The chain couples TRBV27 to TRBJ2-2; maybe TRBD2 (5 bases). There are 12 residues in the CDR3. Germline-derived CDR1 and CDR2 are MNHEY and SMNVEV (reference sequence). Trimming took 7 bases from V and 4 from J, leaving 7 bases between them. CDR3 bases: TGTGCCAGCACGAGCGGCACCGGGGAGCTGTTTTTT. Its protein is CASTSGTGELFF.

This clone was picked up a small number of times. The CDR3 sequence is CASSSRPSGLFSNQPQHF. The CDR3 nucleotides are TGTGCCAGCAGTTCTCGACCCTCAGGCCTATTTAGCAATCAGCCCCAGCATTTT. V gene TRBV27 combines with J gene TRBJ1-5; D is ambiguous. Germline lookup yields CDR1 MNHEY and CDR2 SMNVEV (reference sequence). V lost 4 bases and J lost 0, with 19 bases in between. CDR3 length: 18 amino acids.

This clone was observed once. The rearrangement links TRBV6-6 to TRBJ2-3; TRBD2 matches 8 bases. V was pared by 4 bases and J by 1 base, with 1 base of the junction left unmatched. Germline V gene data show CDR1 as MNHNY and CDR2 as SVGAGI (reference sequence). The length of the CDR3 is 14 residues. For the CDR3, the DNA is TGTGCCAGCAGTTTTAGCGGGGGCACAGATACGCAGTATTTT. It translates to CASSFSGGTDTQYF.

This clone was detected only once. This chain joins TRBV9 and TRBJ1-1; D is unclear. The CDR3 covers 13 residues. Germline V gene data show CDR1 as SGDLS and CDR2 as YYNGEE. V shed 3 bases and J shed 5 bases, with 11 bases lying between them. CDR3 DNA: TGTGCCAGCAGCGCGGGATTTGGGACTGAAGCTTTCTTT. This translates into CASSAGFGTEAFF.

V gene TRBV2 combines with J gene TRBJ2-1, with D possibly TRBD2 on 5 matching bases. V was cut by 4 bases and J by 9 bases, with 13 bases left in between. CDR3 length: 13 residues. Per the germline V gene, CDR1 is SNHLY and CDR2 is FYNNEI. The CDR3 bases are TGTGCCAGCAGTGTCGAGGGTGTCGGTGAGCAGTTCTTC. Translated, it gives CASSVEGVGEQFF. Using reference TRBV2 and TRBJ2-1 for the parts outside the CDR3, the full variable domain is EPEVTQTPSHQVTQMGQEVILRCVPISNHLYFYWYRQILGQKVEFLVSFYNNEISEKSEIFDDQFSVERPDGSNFTLKIRSTKLEDSAMYFCASSVEGVGEQFFGPGTRLTVL.

The chain recombines TRBV7-9 with TRBJ2-3; tentative D call: TRBD2 (5 bases). This CDR3 is built from 13 residues. Trimming pared 4 bases from V and 8 bases from J, leaving 13 bases between. CDR1 is SEHNR, CDR2 FQNEAQ, per germline (reference sequence). The CDR3 DNA is TGTGCCAGCAGCTCAGAGGGTGTAGGTACGCAGTATTTT. Protein: CASSSEGVGTQYF. The whole variable domain, filled in from reference TRBV7-9 and TRBJ2-3, reads DTGVSQNPRHKITKRGQNVTFRCDPISEHNRLYWYRQTLGQGPEFLTYFQNEAQLEKSRLLSDRFSAERPKGSFSTLEIQRTEQGDSAMYLCASSSEGVGTQYFGPGTRLTVL.

This chain uses TRBV5-1 with TRBJ2-5; D might be TRBD1 (5 bases). The CDR3 runs 14 residues. Germline CDR1 SGHRS, CDR2 YFSETQ. The V end was cut by 2 bases, the J end by 0 bases, with 8 bases between. The CDR3 region is CASSFQGNQETQYF. The CDR3 DNA follows: TGCGCCAGCAGCTTTCAGGGTAACCAAGAGACCCAGTACTTC.

The gene calls are TRBV19 and TRBJ2-3; D ambiguous. V shed 6 bases and J shed 5 bases, with 9 bases lying between them. Per the germline V gene, CDR1 is LNHDA and CDR2 is SQIVND (reference sequence). The CDR3 is 12 residues long. The CDR3 region has the DNA TGTGCCAGTAGCACCCCCGGAGATACGCAGTATTTT. This sequence encodes CASSTPGDTQYF.

The J gene is TRBJ1-2, the V gene TRBV6-6; D might be TRBD1 (5 bases). CDR1 MNHNY and CDR2 SVGAGI come from the germline V gene (reference sequence). The CDR3 is 16 amino acids. V was shortened by 2 bases and J by 8 bases, with 21 bases between the two germline ends. The CDR3 region is CASSYVLQGLRFGYTF. The CDR3 DNA reads TGTGCCAGCAGTTACGTATTGCAGGGACTACGGTTCGGCTACACCTTC.

This chain uses TRBV2 with TRBJ1-1; 8 bases line up with TRBD1. Trimming at V came to 7 bases and at J to 4 bases, leaving 5 bases not matched to a gene. The germline V gene encodes CDR1 SNHLY and CDR2 FYNNEI. This CDR3 comprises 13 residues. Written as DNA, the CDR3 is TGTGCCAGCAATAGAGACAGGGGCACTGAAGCTTTCTTT. This encodes CASNRDRGTEAFF.

V usage is TRBV11-2 and J usage is TRBJ2-1, with 10 bases fitting TRBD2. Germline CDR1 SGHAT, CDR2 FQNNGV. Losses at the gene ends were 7 bases for V and 6 bases for J; bases not matched to a gene: 12. The CDR3 runs to 16 residues. This CDR3 is CASIRLLSSGGNEQFF. CDR3 bases: TGTGCCAGCATCCGACTGCTCTCTAGCGGGGGCAATGAGCAGTTCTTC.

This chain joins TRBV6-1 and TRBJ2-3, with D possibly being TRBD2 (7 bases). CDR3 length equals 14 residues. V lost 7 bases and J 6 bases, leaving 17 bases between the germline ends. Germline CDR1 is MNHNS and CDR2 is SASEGT. The CDR3 is CASKWGGLRDTQYF. In DNA, the CDR3 is TGTGCCAGCAAATGGGGGGGGCTAAGGGATACGCAGTATTTT.

This clone was found once. The chain couples TRBV6-4 to TRBJ2-7; D not resolved. This CDR3 is built from 13 residues. Germline V lookup: CDR1 MRHNA, CDR2 SNTAGT. V lost 6 bases and J 0 bases, leaving 9 bases between the germline ends. CDR3: CASRNVDSYEQYF. The CDR3 nucleotides are TGTGCCAGCAGGAATGTAGACTCCTACGAGCAGTACTTC.

A note on this clone: Distinct nucleotide sequences in the sample also encode this CDR3. This rearrangement joins TRBV27 to TRBJ1-1; D may be TRBD1 (6 bases). This CDR3 contains 13 residues. Trimming pared 1 base from V and 6 bases from J, leaving 9 bases between. The germline gives CDR1 MNHEY, CDR2 SMNVEV (reference sequence). The chain's CDR3 is CASSLLGAAEAFF. CDR3 in DNA: TGTGCCAGCAGTTTATTGGGGGCTGCTGAAGCTTTCTTT.

The V call is TRBV2, the J call TRBJ1-2; 7 positions agree with TRBD1. CDR1 is SNHLY and CDR2 is FYNNEI in the germline V gene. With V trimmed by 5 bases and J by 0 bases, 6 bases remained unmatched. The CDR3 is 15 amino acids. The CDR3 loop is CASSSEGAANYGYTF. CDR3 coding DNA: TGTGCCAGCAGTTCAGAGGGGGCAGCTAACTATGGCTACACCTTC.